These 6 T cell receptor beta chains originate from one sample sequenced in a study of T cells expressing NK-cell markers. TCRdb re-called the 5' RACE reads and shows each CDR3 protein once, DNA omitted. Recorded here are 400,000 to 500,000 distinct CDR3 sequences; the top ten clones represent 7.3%. The material sequenced was blood T cells: a sorted CD56 or NKG2C T cell subset, CD4+ or CD8+ T cells, or bulk PBMC T cells (not recorded which). These TCRs come from a woman aged 18 to 75 in good health.

The rearrangement uses TRBV20-1 and TRBJ2-2. Germline V lookup: CDR1 DFQATT, CDR2 SNEGSKA (reference sequence). CDR3 length: 14 residues. Here the CDR3 reads CSASSSLNTGELFF.

V usage is TRBV5-1 and J usage is TRBJ2-7; TCRdb's assignment of TRBD1 cannot be checked, as there is no DNA. The CDR3 contains 14 residues. CDR1 is SGHRS, CDR2 YFSETQ, per germline. The CDR3 is CASSSIGQSDEQYF.

The genes are TRBV30 and TRBJ2-2; the TCRdb call, TRBD1, lacks DNA for checking. Germline V gene lookup returns CDR1 GTSNPN and CDR2 SVGIG (reference sequence). The CDR3 extends over 11 amino acids. The CDR3 is CAWTQGGELFF.

This chain links TRBV24-1 with TRBJ2-1; without DNA, the TCRdb call of TRBD2 cannot be checked. Germline V gene lookup returns CDR1 KGHDR and CDR2 SFDVKD. This CDR3 comprises 15 residues. CDR3 amino acids: CALRDWPISANEQFF.

The J gene is TRBJ2-1, the V gene TRBV7-6; with no DNA, the TCRdb D assignment of TRBD1 cannot be verified. The CDR3 has 14 residues. Germline V gene data show CDR1 as SGHVS and CDR2 as FNYEAQ. The chain's CDR3 is CASSLEWATNEQFF.

CDR3 loop: CSARDVVAGRYNEQFF. The chain couples TRBV20-1 to TRBJ2-1; no DNA is available, so the TRBD2 call from TCRdb remains unchecked. Per the germline V gene, CDR1 is DFQATT and CDR2 is SNEGSKA (reference sequence). This CDR3 has 16 residues.